This T cell receptor (beta chain) was obtained from a study of cytomegalovirus exposure and HLA in healthy donors. Primers: 60 Vbeta forward and 13 Jbeta reverse. Repertoires were generated with immunoSEQ multiplex PCR, while TCRdb's copy carries only in-frame clones and drops some. This table holds around 75,000 clones, more than 75% found once. V lost 8 bases and J lost 0, with 7 bases in between. The length of the CDR3 is 12 residues. CDR1 MDHEN and CDR2 SYDVKM come from the germline V gene. J is TRBJ1-2 and V is TRBV28; D is uncertain. What was sequenced was PBMCs. The clonotype was recovered from a man in his late teens or twenties in good health and CMV-seronegative. The CDR3 region is CASSGTNYGYTF. The CDR3 region has the DNA TGTGCCAGCTCCGGGACTAACTATGGCTACACCTTC.